This TCR beta chain comes out of a study of CDR3 diversity in severe acne. Germline CDR1 and CDR2: LNHDA and SQIVND (reference sequence). This CDR3 spans 14 amino acids. TCRdb reprocessed the PCR reads via MiXCR and lists one record per CDR3 protein. This sample carries some 90,000 distinct CDR3 sequences, approximately 52% of them seen once, and the ten largest clones take 10%. Sequenced material: blood. The chain combines TRBV19 with TRBJ2-3; 9 positions agree with TRBD2. The origin of this receptor is a male donor in good health, serving as a control. The CDR3 nucleotides read TGTGCTGGCGTGCGGACTAGCGGCACAGATACGCAGTATTTT. The encoded protein is CAGVRTSGTDTQYF.